This TCR beta chain was obtained from a study of cytomegalovirus exposure and HLA in healthy donors. About the study: As released early, the data held 80 million to 90 million unique TCRs from HLA-typed donors.

Whole-study findings and limits: Common viral pathogens were later found to be apparently linked to several of the most significant clusters.

The germline V gene encodes CDR1 MNHEY and CDR2 SMNVEV (reference sequence). The CDR3 runs 14 residues. The V and J ends lost 2 bases and 2 bases, in that order; junction bases with no gene match: 3. In the PCR, 60 Vbeta and 13 Jbeta primers were used. The method was immunoSEQ multiplex PCR; TCRdb's version includes in-frame clones alone and lacks a portion of them. The table includes under 300,000 clones, 84% detected once. Concerning this clone: Its antigen is currently unknown. Distinct nucleotide sequences in the sample also encode this CDR3.

The source of this sequence is a woman aged 40 to 55 in good health and CMV-seropositive. This chain connects TRBV27 to TRBJ2-7, with 7 bases identical to TRBD2. Sequenced input: PBMCs. CDR3 amino acids: CASSLAGATYEQYF. The CDR3 coding sequence is TGTGCCAGCAGTTTAGCGGGAGCGACCTACGAGCAGTACTTC.